One sample yielded the 24 T cell receptor beta chains listed below, sequenced in a study of graft-versus-host responses after intestinal transplantation. Lymphocytes from graft epithelium and lamina propria were isolated. Clones were read by immunoSEQ multiplex PCR, and TCRdb kept only the in-frame ones, dropping some. This table has 35,000 to 40,000 clones, around 87% appearing once. The material sequenced was ileum tissue, taken less than 210 days after intestinal transplant. The source of these receptors is a human patient who received an intestinal transplant, so some T cells may come from the graft donor.

This sequence joins TRBV5-1 and TRBJ2-3, with 13 positions matching TRBD2. Per germline, CDR1 SGHRS and CDR2 YFSETQ. The CDR3 runs 15 residues. The J segment lost 4 bases and the V segment lost 4 bases, leaving 3 bases of the junction unmatched. CDR3 sequence reads: CASSPTSGGADTQYF. CDR3 DNA: TGCGCCAGCAGCCCAACTAGCGGGGGGGCAGATACGCAGTATTTT.

The chain is built from TRBV27 and TRBJ1-5; a weak D match, TRBD1 (5 bases). CDR1 and CDR2 from the germline V gene are MNHEY and SMNVEV (reference sequence). The length of the CDR3 is 16 residues. V dropped 6 bases and J dropped 3 bases, with 18 bases sitting between them. The CDR3 spells CASSPTWGWDNQPQHF. The CDR3 DNA follows: TGTGCCAGCAGCCCTACATGGGGGTGGGACAATCAGCCCCAGCATTTT.

The chain carries TRBV6-1 and TRBJ2-1; TRBD2 agrees at 13 bases. V was clipped by 6 bases and J by 1 base; unmatched bases: 3. Germline CDR1 is MNHNS and CDR2 is SASEGT. This CDR3 contains 16 residues. CDR3 nucleotides: TGTGCCAGCAGCGAACTAGCGGGGGGGTCCTACAATGAGCAGTTCTTC. This gives the protein CASSELAGGSYNEQFF.

The chain uses TRBV7-9 and TRBJ2-7, with D perhaps matching TRBD2 (5 bases). CDR1 SEHNR and CDR2 FQNEAQ come from the germline V gene (reference sequence). The germline V and J ends were trimmed by 5 bases and 1 base, with 12 bases remaining between them. The CDR3 consists of 14 residues. Here the CDR3 reads CASSLGIGSYEQYF. CDR3 bases: TGTGCCAGCAGCCTCGGGATCGGTTCCTACGAGCAGTACTTC.

CDR3 region: CASSSLGQGPGELFF. The CDR3, as DNA: TGTGCCAGCAGCTCCCTGGGACAGGGTCCCGGGGAGCTGTTTTTT. The chain couples TRBV7-3 to TRBJ2-2, with TRBD1 matching over 9 bases. This CDR3 contains 15 residues. Germline CDR1 is SGHTA and CDR2 is FQGTGA. After removal of 4 bases from V and 6 bases from J, the junction contained 6 bases not matched to a gene. The variable domain in full, completed from reference TRBV7-3 and TRBJ2-2, reads GAGVSQTPSNKVTEKGKYVELRCDPISGHTALYWYRQSLGQGPEFLIYFQGTGAADDSGLPNDRFFAVRPEGSVSTLKIQRTERGDSAVYLCASSSLGQGPGELFFGEGSRLTVL.

This clone was counted a single time. J is TRBJ1-1 and V is TRBV12-5; D gene ambiguous. The CDR3 has 13 residues. Trimming pared 6 bases from V and 1 base from J, leaving 9 bases between. Germline assignment: CDR1 LGHNT and CDR2 FRNRAP. Here the CDR3 reads CASGSESNTEAFF. CDR3 nucleotides: TGTGCTAGTGGCTCAGAGTCGAACACTGAAGCTTTCTTT.

The J gene is TRBJ2-1, the V gene TRBV4-1; 8 bases align to TRBD1. CDR1 MGHRA and CDR2 YSYEKL come from the germline V gene. The trim removed 6 bases at V and 6 bases at J, leaving 10 bases unmatched. There are 15 residues in the CDR3. The CDR3 is CASRGVGTGPNEQFF. DNA for the CDR3: TGCGCCAGCAGGGGAGTCGGGACAGGACCCAATGAGCAGTTCTTC.

The chain is built from TRBV27 and TRBJ2-1; 10 bases fit TRBD2. The germline V gene encodes CDR1 MNHEY and CDR2 SMNVEV (reference sequence). V gave up 7 bases and J gave up 6 bases; unmatched junction bases: 9. The CDR3 sequence is 15 residues long. CDR3 residues: CASNLGASGSNEQFF. The CDR3 region has the DNA TGTGCCAGCAACCTCGGGGCTAGCGGGAGCAATGAGCAGTTCTTC.

On this clone itself: An end of the junction differs from the germline gene, which may be a read error. The gene calls are TRBV6-5 and TRBJ1-2, with a tentative D call TRBD1 (6 bases). This CDR3 has 13 residues. The germline V gene encodes CDR1 MNHEY and CDR2 SVGAGI. Written as DNA, the CDR3 is TGTGCCAGCGGCCCCCGGGGGCTACACCTTGGGTCCTTC. Translating it yields CASGPRGLHLGSF.

The chain uses TRBV28 and TRBJ1-2; D is uncertain. Germline V lookup: CDR1 MDHEN, CDR2 SYDVKM. The CDR3 runs 14 residues. V lost 2 bases and J lost 0, with 7 bases in between. The CDR3 DNA reads as TGTGCCAGCAGTTTAAGCGGAGCTAACTATGGCTACACCTTC. This gives the protein CASSLSGANYGYTF.

This sequence joins TRBV4-1 and TRBJ1-6; the D is unclear. The V gene's germline CDR1 is MGHRA and CDR2 YSYEKL. The V end lost 0 bases, the J end lost 10 bases, and 7 bases lay between the germline ends. CDR3 length equals 13 residues. The CDR3 sequence: CASSQDRGSPLHF. CDR3 sequence (DNA): TGCGCCAGCAGCCAAGATAGAGGATCACCCCTCCACTTT.

This chain connects TRBV13 to TRBJ2-5; the match to TRBD2 covers 12 bases. Trimming cost V 5 bases and J 5 bases; bases outside gene matches: 6. Germline values: CDR1 PRHDT, CDR2 FYEKMQ (reference sequence). The CDR3 spans 15 residues. The CDR3 DNA reads TGTGCCAGCAGCCCAGGACTAGCGGGACGGGAGACCCAGTACTTC. It yields the protein CASSPGLAGRETQYF. Full variable domain (outside the CDR3, taken from reference TRBV13 and TRBJ2-5): AAGVIQSPRHLIKEKRETATLKCYPIPRHDTVYWYQQGPGQDPQFLISFYEKMQSDKGSIPDRFSAQQFSDYHSELNMSSLELGDSALYFCASSPGLAGRETQYFGPGTRLLVL.

The V gene is TRBV28, the J gene TRBJ2-7; tentatively, D is TRBD1 (5 bases). Germline CDR1 and CDR2: MDHEN and SYDVKM. Trimming shortened V by 3 bases and J by 4 bases, and 16 bases separated the two germline ends. The CDR3 loop spans 15 amino acids. CDR3 coding DNA: TGTGCCAGCAGTTTGATGCCAGGGCCCTCTTACGAGCAGTACTTC. This gives the protein CASSLMPGPSYEQYF.

The gene calls are TRBV7-9 and TRBJ2-3; D is possibly TRBD1 (6 bases). Trimming cost V 5 bases and J 0 bases, with 12 bases left between them. The CDR3 consists of 15 residues. The germline CDR1 and CDR2 sequences are SEHNR and FQNEAQ (reference sequence). CDR3 bases: TGTGCCAGCAGCATGTCTCAGGGGAGCACAGATACGCAGTATTTT. Translation gives CASSMSQGSTDTQYF.

Here the CDR3 reads CASSFPGTGSRSYEQYF. CDR3 DNA: TGTGCCAGCAGTTTCCCTGGGACAGGGAGTAGAAGCTACGAGCAGTACTTC. This chain links TRBV28 with TRBJ2-7, with 9 positions matching TRBD1. The germline V gene has CDR1 MDHEN and CDR2 SYDVKM. V lost 3 bases, J lost 3 bases, and 12 bases stayed unmatched. This CDR3 is 17 amino acids long.

CDR3 amino acids: CASTGAYNSPLHF. The CDR3, as DNA: TGTGCCAGCACAGGGGCCTATAATTCACCCCTCCACTTT. The J gene is TRBJ1-6, the V gene TRBV27, with a possible D match to TRBD1 (6 bases). Germline assignment: CDR1 MNHEY and CDR2 SMNVEV (reference sequence). The CDR3 length is 13 residues. Trimming took 7 bases from V and 2 from J, leaving 6 bases between them.

The genes are TRBV6-5 and TRBJ2-1, with a weak D call TRBD1 (5 bases). CDR3 length: 15 residues. CDR1 is MNHEY and CDR2 is SVGAGI in the germline V gene. V shed 0 bases and J shed 8 bases, with 14 bases lying between them. CDR3 in DNA: TGTGCCAGCAGTTACTCCGGTCGAACCAGGGATGAGCAGTTCTTC. Protein: CASSYSGRTRDEQFF.

The rearrangement uses TRBV6-1 and TRBJ2-3, with D uncertain. V lost 2 bases and J 1 base, leaving 4 bases between the germline ends. The germline V gene has CDR1 MNHNS and CDR2 SASEGT. CDR3 length equals 13 residues. DNA of the CDR3: TGTGCCAGCAGTGAACTCGGCACAGATACGCAGTATTTT. Translation: CASSELGTDTQYF.

The chain carries TRBV6-1 and TRBJ2-3; either TRBD1 or TRBD2 may supply D (5 bases each). Trimming stripped 4 bases from V and 6 bases from J, with 8 bases between. This CDR3 has 12 amino acids. CDR1 and CDR2 (germline): MNHNS, SASEGT. Here the CDR3 DNA reads TGTGCCAGCAGTGCGGGGCCCGATACGCAGTATTTT. This encodes CASSAGPDTQYF.

V is TRBV7-9 and J is TRBJ2-7, with 9 bases aligning to TRBD2. The ends lost 4 bases at V and 6 bases at J; junction bases unmatched: 7. Germline lookup yields CDR1 SEHNR and CDR2 FQNEAQ (reference sequence). The CDR3 loop spans 14 amino acids. The CDR3 region is CASSSGLAGTEQYF. DNA of the CDR3: TGTGCCAGCAGCTCGGGACTAGCAGGGACCGAGCAGTACTTC.

The chain links TRBV6-1 to TRBJ2-6, with D possibly matching TRBD2 (5 bases). Per germline, CDR1 MNHNS and CDR2 SASEGT. The CDR3 has 15 residues. V lost 5 bases, J lost 2 bases, and 10 bases lay in between. The CDR3 DNA sequence: TGTGCCAGCAGTACTATGAGGGCTGGGGCCAACGTCCTGACTTTC. Translation gives CASSTMRAGANVLTF.

The chain employs TRBV28 and TRBJ2-7, with a weak D call TRBD2 (6 bases). The germline V gene encodes CDR1 MDHEN and CDR2 SYDVKM. The CDR3 is 13 amino acids. Trimming took off 3 bases at V and 6 bases at J, with 12 bases between the two ends. The CDR3 region is CASSFWGLAEQYF. The CDR3 nucleotides read TGTGCCAGCAGTTTTTGGGGACTGGCCGAGCAGTACTTC.

V usage is TRBV4-2 and J usage is TRBJ2-3; no clear D gene. The germline CDR1 and CDR2 sequences are LGHNA and YNFKEQ. There are 14 residues in the CDR3. V shed 1 base and J shed 0 bases, with 5 bases lying between them. CDR3 DNA: TGTGCCAGCAGCCAAGTAGGCAGCACAGATACGCAGTATTTT. Residues: CASSQVGSTDTQYF.

This clone was recorded a few times. This same CDR3 is encoded by further DNA sequences in the sample. This chain connects TRBV5-1 to TRBJ2-5; D gene unclear. The germline V and J ends were trimmed by 1 base and 4 bases, with 8 bases remaining between them. Germline values: CDR1 SGHRS, CDR2 YFSETQ. This CDR3 has 13 residues. Here the CDR3 DNA reads TGCGCCAGCAGCTTGTTCGCCAGAGAGACCCAGTACTTC. Translating gives CASSLFARETQYF.